This entry describes one T cell receptor beta chain. Its antigen is still unknown. The junction shows a germline mismatch at one end, possibly a read error. This entry belongs to a study of CD8+ T cells in alopecia areata. Study-wide findings and caveats: In lesional scalp, particularly from alopecia totalis/universalis, clonality was higher than in normal scalp.

This CDR3 region has 15 residues. Looked up from germline, CDR1 is SGHTA and CDR2 is FQGNSA. Sorting of CD4+ and CD8+ T cells was performed on PBMCs. Sequencing templates came from extracted RNA that was reverse transcribed into cDNA. Libraries were prepared by immunoSEQ multiplex PCR; TCRdb keeps only in-frame clonotypes and omits some of them. Of 150,000 to 200,000 clones listed, approximately 60% are singletons. The sequencing input was CD4+ T cells sorted from blood. The V gene is TRBV7-2, the J gene TRBJ2-1; TRBD2 agrees at 9 bases. The sequence was obtained from a human donor in good health. CDR3 DNA: TGTGCCAGCAGCTTAGCGAGGGCTAGCGGGAATGGGCAGTTCTTC. Protein: CASSLARASGNGQFF. The full variable domain, rest sourced from reference TRBV7-2 and TRBJ2-1, is GAGVSQSPSNKVTEKGKDVELRCDPISGHTALYWYRQSLGQGLEFLIYFQGNSAPDKSGLPSDRFSAERTGGSVSTLTIQRTQQEDSAVYLCASSLARASGNGQFFGPGTRLTVL.